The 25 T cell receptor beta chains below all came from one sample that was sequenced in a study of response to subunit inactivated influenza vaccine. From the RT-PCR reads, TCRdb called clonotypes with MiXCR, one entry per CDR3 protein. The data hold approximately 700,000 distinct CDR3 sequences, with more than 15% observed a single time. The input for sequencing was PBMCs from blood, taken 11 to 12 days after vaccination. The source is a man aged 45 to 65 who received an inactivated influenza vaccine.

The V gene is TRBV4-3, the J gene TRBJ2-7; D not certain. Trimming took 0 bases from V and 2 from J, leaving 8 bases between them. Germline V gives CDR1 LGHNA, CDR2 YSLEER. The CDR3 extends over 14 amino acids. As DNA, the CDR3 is TGCGCCAGCAGCCAAGATAGTAGGGCCTACGAGCAGTACTTC. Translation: CASSQDSRAYEQYF.

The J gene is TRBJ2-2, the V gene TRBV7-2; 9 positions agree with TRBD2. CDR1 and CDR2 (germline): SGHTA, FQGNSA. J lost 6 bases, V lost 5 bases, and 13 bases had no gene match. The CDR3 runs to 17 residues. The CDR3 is CASSQRLAGLGAGELFF. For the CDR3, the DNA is TGTGCCAGCAGCCAAAGGCTAGCGGGGTTAGGTGCCGGGGAGCTGTTTTTT. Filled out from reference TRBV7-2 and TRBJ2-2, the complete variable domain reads GAGVSQSPSNKVTEKGKDVELRCDPISGHTALYWYRQSLGQGLEFLIYFQGNSAPDKSGLPSDRFSAERTGGSVSTLTIQRTQQEDSAVYLCASSQRLAGLGAGELFFGEGSRLTVL.

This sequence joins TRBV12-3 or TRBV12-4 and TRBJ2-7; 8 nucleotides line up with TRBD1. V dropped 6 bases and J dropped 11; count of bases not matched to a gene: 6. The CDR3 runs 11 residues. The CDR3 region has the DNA TGTGCCAGCAGCCTTGGACAGGGAAAGTACTTC. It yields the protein CASSLGQGKYF.

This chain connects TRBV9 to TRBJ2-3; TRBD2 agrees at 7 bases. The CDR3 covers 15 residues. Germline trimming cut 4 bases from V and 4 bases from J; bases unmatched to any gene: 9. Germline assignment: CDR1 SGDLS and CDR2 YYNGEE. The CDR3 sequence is CASSISGSEADTQYF. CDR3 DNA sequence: TGTGCCAGCAGCATTAGCGGGTCCGAAGCAGATACGCAGTATTTT.

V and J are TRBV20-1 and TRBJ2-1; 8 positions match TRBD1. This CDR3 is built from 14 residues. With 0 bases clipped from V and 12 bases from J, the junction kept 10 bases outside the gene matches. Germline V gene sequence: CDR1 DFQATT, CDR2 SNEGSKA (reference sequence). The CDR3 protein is CSARDPQGAGRQFF. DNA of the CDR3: TGCAGTGCTAGAGATCCCCAGGGGGCGGGACGGCAGTTCTTC.

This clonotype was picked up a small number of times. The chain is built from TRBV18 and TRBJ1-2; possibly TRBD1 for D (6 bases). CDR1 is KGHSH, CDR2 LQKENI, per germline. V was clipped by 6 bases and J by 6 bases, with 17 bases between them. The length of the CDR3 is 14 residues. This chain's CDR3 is CASSPLSGEHGYTF. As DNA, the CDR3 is TGTGCCAGCTCGCCTCTCTCAGGGGAACATGGCTACACCTTC.

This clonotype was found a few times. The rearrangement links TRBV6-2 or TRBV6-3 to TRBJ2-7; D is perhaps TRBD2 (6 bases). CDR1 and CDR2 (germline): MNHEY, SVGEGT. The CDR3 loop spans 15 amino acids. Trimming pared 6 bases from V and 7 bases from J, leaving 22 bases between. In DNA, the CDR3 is TGTGCCAGCAGATGGCGGGGAGAGGGCCGTGAGGAGCAGTACTTC. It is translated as CASRWRGEGREEQYF.

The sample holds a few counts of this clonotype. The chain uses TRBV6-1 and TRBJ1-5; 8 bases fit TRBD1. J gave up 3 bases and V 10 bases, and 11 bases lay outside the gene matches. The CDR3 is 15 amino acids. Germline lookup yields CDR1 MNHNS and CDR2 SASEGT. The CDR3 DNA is TGTGCCACCGCGACCGGGACAGGAAACAATCAGCCCCAGCATTTT. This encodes CATATGTGNNQPQHF.

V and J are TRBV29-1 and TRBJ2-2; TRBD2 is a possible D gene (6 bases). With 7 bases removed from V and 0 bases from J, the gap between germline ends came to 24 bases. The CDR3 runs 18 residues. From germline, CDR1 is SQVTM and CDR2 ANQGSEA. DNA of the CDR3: TGCAGCGCCATAGGCGGGGTTGGAGACGCCACGAACACCGGGGAGCTGTTTTTT. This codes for CSAIGGVGDATNTGELFF.

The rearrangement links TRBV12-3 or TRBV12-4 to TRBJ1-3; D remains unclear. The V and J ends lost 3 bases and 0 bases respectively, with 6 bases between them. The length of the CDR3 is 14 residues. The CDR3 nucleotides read TGTGCCAGCAGTTTTGCTGACTCTGGAAACACCATATATTTT. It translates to CASSFADSGNTIYF.

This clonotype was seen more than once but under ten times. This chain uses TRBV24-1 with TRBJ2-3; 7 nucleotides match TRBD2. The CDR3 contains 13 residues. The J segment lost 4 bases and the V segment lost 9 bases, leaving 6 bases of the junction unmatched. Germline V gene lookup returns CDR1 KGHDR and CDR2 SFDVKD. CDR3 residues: CATCRGGADTQYF. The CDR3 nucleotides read TGTGCCACCTGCCGGGGAGGGGCAGATACGCAGTATTTT.

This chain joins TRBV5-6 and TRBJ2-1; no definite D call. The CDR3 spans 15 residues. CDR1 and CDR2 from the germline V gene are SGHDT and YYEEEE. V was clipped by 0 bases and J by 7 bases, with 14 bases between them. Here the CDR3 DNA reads TGTGCCAGCAGCTTGGGAGTAGAATACAAAAATGAGCAGTTCTTC. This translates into CASSLGVEYKNEQFF.

The CDR3 sequence is CASSLSSLFSSYNEQFF. The CDR3 DNA sequence: TGTGCCAGCAGTTTAAGTTCACTGTTTAGCTCCTACAATGAGCAGTTCTTC. The rearrangement joins TRBV12-3 or TRBV12-4 to TRBJ2-1; no firm D call. CDR3 length equals 17 residues. The V and J ends lost 2 bases and 0 bases respectively, with 14 bases between them.

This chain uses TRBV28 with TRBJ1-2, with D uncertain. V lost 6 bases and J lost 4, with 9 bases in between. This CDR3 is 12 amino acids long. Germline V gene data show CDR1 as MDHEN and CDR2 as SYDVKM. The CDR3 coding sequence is TGTGCCAGCAGCCGGAAGGGCTATGGCTACACCTTC. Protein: CASSRKGYGYTF.

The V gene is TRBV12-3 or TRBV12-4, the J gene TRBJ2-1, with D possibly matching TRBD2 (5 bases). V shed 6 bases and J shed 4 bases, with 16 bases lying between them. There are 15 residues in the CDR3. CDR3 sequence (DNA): TGTGCCAGCAGACCTCGCAGCGGAGCGTACAATGAGCAGTTCTTC. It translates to CASRPRSGAYNEQFF.

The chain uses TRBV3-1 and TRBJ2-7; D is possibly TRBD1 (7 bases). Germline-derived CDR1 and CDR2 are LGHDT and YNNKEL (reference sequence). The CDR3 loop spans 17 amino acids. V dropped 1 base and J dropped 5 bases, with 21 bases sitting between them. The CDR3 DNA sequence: TGTGCCAGCAGCCAAGGGCCTAGCTCGACAGGGAGGAACGAGCAGTACTTC. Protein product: CASSQGPSSTGRNEQYF.

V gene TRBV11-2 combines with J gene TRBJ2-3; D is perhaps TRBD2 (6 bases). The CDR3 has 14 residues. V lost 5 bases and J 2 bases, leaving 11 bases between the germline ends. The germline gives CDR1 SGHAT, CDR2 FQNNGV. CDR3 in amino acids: CASSRIAATDTQYF. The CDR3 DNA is TGTGCCAGCAGCCGCATAGCGGCCACAGATACGCAGTATTTT. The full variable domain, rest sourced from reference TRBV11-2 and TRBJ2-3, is EAGVAQSPRYKIIEKRQSVAFWCNPISGHATLYWYQQILGQGPKLLIQFQNNGVVDDSQLPKDRFSAERLKGVDSTLKIQPAKLEDSAVYLCASSRIAATDTQYFGPGTRLTVL.

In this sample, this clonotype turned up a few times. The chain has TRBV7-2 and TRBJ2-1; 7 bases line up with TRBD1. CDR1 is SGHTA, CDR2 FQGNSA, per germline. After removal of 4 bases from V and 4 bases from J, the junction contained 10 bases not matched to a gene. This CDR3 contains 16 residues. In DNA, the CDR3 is TGTGCCAGCAGCTATAATGGTGGACAGGCATACAATGAGCAGTTCTTC. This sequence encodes CASSYNGGQAYNEQFF.

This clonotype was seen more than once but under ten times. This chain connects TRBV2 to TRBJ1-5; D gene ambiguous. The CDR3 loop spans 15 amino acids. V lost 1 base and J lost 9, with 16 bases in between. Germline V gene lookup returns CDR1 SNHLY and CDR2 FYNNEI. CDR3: CASSEGLQATRPQHF. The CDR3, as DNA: TGTGCCAGCAGTGAAGGCCTACAAGCCACCCGGCCCCAGCATTTT.

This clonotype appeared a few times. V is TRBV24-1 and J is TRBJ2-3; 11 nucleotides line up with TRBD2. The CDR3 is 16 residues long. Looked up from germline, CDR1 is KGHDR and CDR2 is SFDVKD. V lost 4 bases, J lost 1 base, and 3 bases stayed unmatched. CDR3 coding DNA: TGTGCCACCAGTGAGCGACTAGCGGGGCGCACAGATACGCAGTATTTT. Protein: CATSERLAGRTDTQYF.

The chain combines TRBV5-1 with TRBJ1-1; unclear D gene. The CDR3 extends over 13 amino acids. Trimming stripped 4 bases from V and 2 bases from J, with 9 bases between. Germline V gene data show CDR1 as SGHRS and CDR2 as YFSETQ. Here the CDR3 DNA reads TGCGCCAGCAGCGGTTCGGATAACACTGAAGCTTTCTTT. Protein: CASSGSDNTEAFF.

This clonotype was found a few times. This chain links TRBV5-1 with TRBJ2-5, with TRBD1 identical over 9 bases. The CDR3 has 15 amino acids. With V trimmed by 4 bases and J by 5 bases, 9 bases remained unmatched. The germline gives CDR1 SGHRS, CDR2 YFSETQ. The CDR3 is CASSLPGQGFETQYF. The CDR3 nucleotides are TGCGCCAGCAGCCTGCCGGGACAGGGTTTCGAGACCCAGTACTTC.

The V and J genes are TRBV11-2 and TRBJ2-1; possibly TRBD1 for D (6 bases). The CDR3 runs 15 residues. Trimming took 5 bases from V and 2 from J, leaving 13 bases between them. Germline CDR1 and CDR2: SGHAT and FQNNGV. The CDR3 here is CASSHGQGPYNEQFF. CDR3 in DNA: TGTGCCAGCAGCCACGGGCAGGGGCCCTACAATGAGCAGTTCTTC.

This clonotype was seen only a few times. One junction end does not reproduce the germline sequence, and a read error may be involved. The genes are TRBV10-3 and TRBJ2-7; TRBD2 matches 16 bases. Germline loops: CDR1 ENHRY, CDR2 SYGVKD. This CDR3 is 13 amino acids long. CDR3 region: CAISEPGTSGRDF. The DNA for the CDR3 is TGTGCCATCAGTGAGCCCGGGACTAGCGGGAGGGACTTC.

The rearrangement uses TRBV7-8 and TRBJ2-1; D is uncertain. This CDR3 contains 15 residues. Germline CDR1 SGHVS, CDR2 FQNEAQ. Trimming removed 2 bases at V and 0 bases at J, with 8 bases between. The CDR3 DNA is TGTGCCAGCAGCTTATCCACTACCTCCTACAATGAGCAGTTCTTC. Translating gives CASSLSTTSYNEQFF.